This TCR beta chain was sequenced during a study of shared clonotypes between healthy human individuals. Study-level points and caveats: Relative to memory subsets, naive subsets generally showed larger estimated richness. Represented diversity, genetic and exposure-history alike, was limited by few donors.

When replicate PCRs were run on sorted subsets, they used 150 to 200 ng DNA, about 30,000 T cell genomes. TCRdb's copy holds only in-frame clones and misses some; the assay was immunoSEQ multiplex PCR. This table holds around 690,000 clones, about 92% found once. Points on this clone: Its antigen is unknown.

Germline lookup yields CDR1 SGHVS and CDR2 FNYEAQ. With 4 bases removed from V and 10 bases from J, the gap between germline ends came to 20 bases. CDR3 length: 15 residues. With CCR7-negative CD45RA+ TemRA cells, CD45RO+ cells were combined in CD8 memory. The TCR comes from a man aged 18 to 29 in good health. Some clones in this sample may be carry-over from other donors' samples. The chain is built from TRBV7-6 and TRBJ2-1, with a possible D match to TRBD1 (7 bases). The sample taken for sequencing was memory CD8+ T cells from PBMCs. The subset is: CD45RO+ cells pooled with CCR7-negative TemRA cells. CDR3 nucleotide sequence: TGTGCCAGCAGCTCGAACCCCAGGGGGGCAAGGGAGCAGTTCTTC. It translates to CASSSNPRGAREQFF.